Below, 8 T cell receptor beta chains from the same sample are listed, as sequenced in a study of T cells in localized non-small cell lung cancer. TCRdb keeps only in-frame clones here, not all; method: immunoSEQ multiplex PCR. The sample has approximately 26,000 clones; over 70% are singletons. The source was peripheral blood, collected before any cancer treatment. These receptors were obtained from a man aged 40 to 75 with stage III squamous cell lung carcinoma.

The V and J genes are TRBV6-1 and TRBJ1-2; D is unclear. The V gene lost 0 bases and the J gene lost 6 bases, with 8 bases spanning the gap. CDR3 length equals 13 residues. In germline, CDR1 is MNHNS, CDR2 SASEGT. The CDR3 here is CASSEAGRDGYTF. DNA of the CDR3: TGTGCCAGCAGTGAAGCAGGGAGGGATGGCTACACCTTC.

This chain connects TRBV6-1 to TRBJ1-1; 8 bases line up with TRBD1. CDR1 MNHNS and CDR2 SASEGT come from the germline V gene. J lost 11 bases, V lost 4 bases, and 9 bases had no gene match. The CDR3 is 13 residues long. The CDR3 is CASSVGTGRRAFF. For the CDR3, the DNA is TGTGCCAGCAGTGTTGGGACAGGCCGGCGGGCTTTCTTT.

The chain is built from TRBV5-4 and TRBJ1-1; no clear D. The germline V gene encodes CDR1 SGHNT and CDR2 YYREEE (reference sequence). The CDR3 is 13 amino acids. V shed 0 bases and J shed 4 bases, with 7 bases lying between them. CDR3: CASSLGYGTEAFF. The CDR3 DNA follows: TGTGCCAGCAGCTTGGGATATGGCACTGAAGCTTTCTTT. Drawing the rest from reference TRBV5-4 and TRBJ1-1, the complete variable domain is ETGVTQSPTHLIKTRGQQVTLRCSSQSGHNTVSWYQQALGQGPQFIFQYYREEENGRGNFPPRFSGLQFPNYSSELNVNALELDDSALYLCASSLGYGTEAFFGQGTRLTVV.

This chain links TRBV6-5 with TRBJ1-2; D is possibly TRBD1 (5 bases). CDR1 and CDR2 from the germline V gene are MNHEY and SVGAGI. V lost 0 bases and J 6 bases, leaving 17 bases between the germline ends. The CDR3 is 16 amino acids. DNA of the CDR3: TGTGCCAGCAGTTACTCGACAACGGGGCGAAGTGATGGCTACACCTTC. Protein: CASSYSTTGRSDGYTF.

This chain connects TRBV19 to TRBJ1-5, with 9 bases identical to TRBD1. CDR1 is LNHDA, CDR2 SQIVND, per germline (reference sequence). Trimming cost V 3 bases and J 6 bases; bases outside gene matches: 6. The CDR3 is 15 residues long. The CDR3 loop reads CASSMTDRGAQPQHF. CDR3 in DNA: TGTGCCAGTAGTATGACGGACAGGGGAGCTCAGCCCCAGCATTTT. Variable domain in full (rest from reference TRBV19 and TRBJ1-5): DGGITQSPKYLFRKEGQNVTLSCEQNLNHDAMYWYRQDPGQGLRLIYYSQIVNDFQKGDIAEGYSVSREKKESFPLTVTSAQKNPTAFYLCASSMTDRGAQPQHFGDGTRLSIL.

This clone was counted only a few times. The V gene is TRBV6-4, the J gene TRBJ1-2, with TRBD1 matching 8 bases. The V segment lost 2 bases and the J segment 4 bases; nucleotides outside the gene matches: 0. The CDR3 length is 13 residues. The germline CDR1 and CDR2 sequences are MRHNA and SNTAGT. CDR3 sequence reads: CASSDTGGYGYTF. CDR3 sequence (DNA): TGTGCCAGCAGTGACACAGGGGGCTATGGCTACACCTTC.

The chain joins TRBV27 to TRBJ2-7; D unclear. Germline values: CDR1 MNHEY, CDR2 SMNVEV (reference sequence). The CDR3 has 14 amino acids. Deletions cut 5 bases from V and 0 bases from J, with 11 bases between. The CDR3 spells CASSISRNSYEQYF. The CDR3 DNA reads TGTGCCAGCAGTATCTCACGGAACTCCTACGAGCAGTACTTC.

The rearrangement uses TRBV12-5 and TRBJ2-3, with D unresolved. Deletions cut 1 base from V and 1 base from J, with 3 bases between. This CDR3 contains 13 residues. Germline lookup yields CDR1 LGHNT and CDR2 FRNRAP. In DNA, the CDR3 is TGTGCTAGTGGTTTGGACCGCACAGATACGCAGTATTTT. This sequence encodes CASGLDRTDTQYF.